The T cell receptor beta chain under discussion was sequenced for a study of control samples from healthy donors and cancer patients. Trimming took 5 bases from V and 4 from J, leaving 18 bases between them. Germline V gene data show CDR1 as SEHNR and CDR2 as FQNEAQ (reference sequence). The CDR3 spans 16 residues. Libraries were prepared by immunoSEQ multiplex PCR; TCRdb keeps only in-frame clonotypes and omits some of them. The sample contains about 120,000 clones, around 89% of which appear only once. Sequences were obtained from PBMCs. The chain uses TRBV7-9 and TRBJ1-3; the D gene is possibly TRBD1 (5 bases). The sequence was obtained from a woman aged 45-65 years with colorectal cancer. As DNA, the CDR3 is TGTGCCAGCAGCCCAATTACAGGCGTATCAGGAAACACCATATATTTT. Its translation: CASSPITGVSGNTIYF.